This T cell receptor beta chain stems from a study of OX40 agonist ivuxolimab in advanced cancers. Background on the study: Partial responses were achieved by three patients, one with hepatocellular carcinoma and two with cutaneous melanoma.

The ends were cut back, 0 bases at V and 5 bases at J, with 11 bases in the middle. This CDR3 is built from 14 residues. Germline-derived CDR1 and CDR2 are SGDLS and YYNGEE. TCRdb's table, derived via immunoSEQ multiplex PCR, lists solely in-frame clones and lacks some. The data hold about 70,000 clones, with about 85% observed a single time. The chain has TRBV9 and TRBJ1-2; no clear D. The sequenced sample was CD4+ or CD8+ T cells sorted from blood, obtained in a trial of the OX40 agonist ivuxolimab. The sequence was collected from an adult with an advanced solid tumor such as melanoma, head and neck, liver or kidney cancer. CDR3 sequence: CASSVGQHLYGYTF. The CDR3 nucleotides are TGTGCCAGCAGCGTAGGCCAGCATCTATATGGCTACACCTTC.